This T cell receptor beta chain was sequenced during a study of T cell repertoires in cytomegalovirus infection. Each CDR3 protein gets one entry after TCRdb re-called the reads with MiXCR. The sample contains under 850,000 distinct CDR3 sequences, roughly a third of which appear only once. This clonotype has ten or more counts. Its antigen remains unknown. Trimming removed 4 bases from V and 2 bases from J, with 10 bases in between. The CDR3 contains 14 residues. The germline gives CDR1 SGHTA, CDR2 FQGNSA. This specimen was cultured PBMCs, taken from culture after CMV antigen stimulation. The chain carries TRBV7-2 and TRBJ2-3, with a tentative D call TRBD1 (5 bases). This TCR came from a human donor in good health (CMV status not recorded). Some clones in this sample may be carry-over from other donors' samples. CDR3 loop: CASSWGFSTDTQYF. The CDR3 DNA sequence: TGTGCCAGCAGCTGGGGCTTTTCCACAGATACGCAGTATTTT.